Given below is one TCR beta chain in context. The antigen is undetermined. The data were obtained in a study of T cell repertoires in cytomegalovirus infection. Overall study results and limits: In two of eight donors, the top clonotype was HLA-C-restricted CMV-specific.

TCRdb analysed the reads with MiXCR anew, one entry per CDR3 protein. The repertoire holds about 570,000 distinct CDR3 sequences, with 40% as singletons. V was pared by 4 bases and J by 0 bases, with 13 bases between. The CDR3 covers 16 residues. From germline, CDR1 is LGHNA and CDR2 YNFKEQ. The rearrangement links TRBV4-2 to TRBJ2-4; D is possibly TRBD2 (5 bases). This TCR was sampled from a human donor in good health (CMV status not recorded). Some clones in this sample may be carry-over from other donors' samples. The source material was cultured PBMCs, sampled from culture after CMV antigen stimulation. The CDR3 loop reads CASSLASRGAKNIQYF. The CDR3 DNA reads TGTGCCAGCAGCCTTGCTTCCCGGGGAGCCAAAAACATTCAGTACTTC.